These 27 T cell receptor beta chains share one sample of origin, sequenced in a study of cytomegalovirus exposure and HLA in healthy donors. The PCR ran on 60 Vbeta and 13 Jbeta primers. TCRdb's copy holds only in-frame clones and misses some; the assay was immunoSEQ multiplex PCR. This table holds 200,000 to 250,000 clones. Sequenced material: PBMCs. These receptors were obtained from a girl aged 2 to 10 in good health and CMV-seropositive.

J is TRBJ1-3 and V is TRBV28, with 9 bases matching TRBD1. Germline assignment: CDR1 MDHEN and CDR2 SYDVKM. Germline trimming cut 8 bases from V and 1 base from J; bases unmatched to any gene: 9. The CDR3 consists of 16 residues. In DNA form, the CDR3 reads TGTGCCAGCTCCCTAGGGACAGGGAGTTCTGGAAACACCATATATTTT. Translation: CASSLGTGSSGNTIYF.

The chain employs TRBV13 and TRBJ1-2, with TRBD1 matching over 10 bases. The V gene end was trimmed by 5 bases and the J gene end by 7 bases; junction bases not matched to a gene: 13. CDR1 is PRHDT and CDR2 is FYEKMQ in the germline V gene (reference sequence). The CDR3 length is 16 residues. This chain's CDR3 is CASSPPNPGTGVGYTF. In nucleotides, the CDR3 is TGTGCCAGCAGCCCCCCTAACCCCGGGACAGGGGTTGGCTACACCTTC.

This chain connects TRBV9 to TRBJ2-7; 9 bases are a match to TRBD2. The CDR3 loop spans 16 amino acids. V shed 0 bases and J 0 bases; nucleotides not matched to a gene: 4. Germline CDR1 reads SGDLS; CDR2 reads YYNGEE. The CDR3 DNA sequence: TGTGCCAGCAGCGTAGATAGCGGGAGTCTCTCCTACGAGCAGTACTTC. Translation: CASSVDSGSLSYEQYF.

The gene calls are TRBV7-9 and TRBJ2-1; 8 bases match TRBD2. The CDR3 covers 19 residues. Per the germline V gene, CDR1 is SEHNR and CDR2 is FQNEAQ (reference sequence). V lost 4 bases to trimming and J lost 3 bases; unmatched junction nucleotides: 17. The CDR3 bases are TGTGCCAGCAGCTCCCCGCCAGCGGGAGAAGAGTGGGGCTACAATGAGCAGTTCTTC. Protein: CASSSPPAGEEWGYNEQFF. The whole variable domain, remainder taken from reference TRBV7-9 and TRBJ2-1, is DTGVSQNPRHKITKRGQNVTFRCDPISEHNRLYWYRQTLGQGPEFLTYFQNEAQLEKSRLLSDRFSAERPKGSFSTLEIQRTEQGDSAMYLCASSSPPAGEEWGYNEQFFGPGTRLTVL.

The CDR3 reads CASSDSGQGGTQYF. The CDR3 nucleotides are TGTGCCAGCAGTGACTCCGGACAGGGGGGTACGCAGTATTTT. V is TRBV6-4 and J is TRBJ2-3; 10 bases are shared with TRBD1. The trim removed 0 bases at V and 8 bases at J, leaving 2 bases unmatched. The CDR3 extends over 14 amino acids. Looked up from germline, CDR1 is MRHNA and CDR2 is SNTAGT.

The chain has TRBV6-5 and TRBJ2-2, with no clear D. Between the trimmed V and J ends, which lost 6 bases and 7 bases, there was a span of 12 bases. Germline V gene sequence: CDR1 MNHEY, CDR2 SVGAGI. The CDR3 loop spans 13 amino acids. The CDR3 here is CASSQARVGELFF. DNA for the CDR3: TGTGCCAGCAGCCAAGCGAGAGTCGGGGAGCTGTTTTTT.

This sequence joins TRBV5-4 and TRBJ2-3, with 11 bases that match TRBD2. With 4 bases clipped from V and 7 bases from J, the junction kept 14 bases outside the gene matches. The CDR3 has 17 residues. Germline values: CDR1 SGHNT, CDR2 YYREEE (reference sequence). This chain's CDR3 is CASSTGGVAGGPYTQYF. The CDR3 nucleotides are TGTGCCAGCAGCACAGGTGGGGTAGCGGGAGGGCCGTATACGCAGTATTTT.

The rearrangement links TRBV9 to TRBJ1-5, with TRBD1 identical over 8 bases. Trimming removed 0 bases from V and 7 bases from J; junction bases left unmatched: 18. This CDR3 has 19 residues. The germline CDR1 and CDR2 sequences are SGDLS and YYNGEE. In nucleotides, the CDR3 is TGTGCCAGCAGCGTAGGACCCCACCCAGGACAGGGATTCGAACAGCCCCAGCATTTT. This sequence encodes CASSVGPHPGQGFEQPQHF.

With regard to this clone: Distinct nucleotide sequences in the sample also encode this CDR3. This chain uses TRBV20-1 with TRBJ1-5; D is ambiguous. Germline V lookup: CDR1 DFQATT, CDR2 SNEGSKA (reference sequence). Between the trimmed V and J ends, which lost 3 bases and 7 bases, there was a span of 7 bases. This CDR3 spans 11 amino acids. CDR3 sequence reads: CSARAGQPQHF. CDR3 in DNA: TGCAGTGCTAGGGCCGGGCAGCCCCAGCATTTT.

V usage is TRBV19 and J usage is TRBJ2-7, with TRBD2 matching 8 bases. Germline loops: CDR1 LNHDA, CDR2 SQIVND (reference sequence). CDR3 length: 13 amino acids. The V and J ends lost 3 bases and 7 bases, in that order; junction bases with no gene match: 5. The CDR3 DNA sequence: TGTGCCAGTAGTATCAGCGGGAGTGGAGAGCAGTACGTC. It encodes CASSISGSGEQYV.

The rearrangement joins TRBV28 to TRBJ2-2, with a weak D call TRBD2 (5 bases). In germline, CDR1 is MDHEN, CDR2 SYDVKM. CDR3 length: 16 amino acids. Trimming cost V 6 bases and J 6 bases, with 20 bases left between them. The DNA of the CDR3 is TGTGCCAGCAGATGGATCTCGGGGTCGGTAGCCGGGGAGCTGTTTTTT. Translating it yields CASRWISGSVAGELFF.

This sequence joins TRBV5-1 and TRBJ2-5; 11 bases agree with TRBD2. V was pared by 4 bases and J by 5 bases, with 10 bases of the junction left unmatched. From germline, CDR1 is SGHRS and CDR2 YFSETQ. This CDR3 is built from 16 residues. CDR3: CASSAPPLAGEETQYF. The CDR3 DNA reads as TGCGCCAGCAGCGCACCACCACTAGCGGGAGAGGAGACCCAGTACTTC.

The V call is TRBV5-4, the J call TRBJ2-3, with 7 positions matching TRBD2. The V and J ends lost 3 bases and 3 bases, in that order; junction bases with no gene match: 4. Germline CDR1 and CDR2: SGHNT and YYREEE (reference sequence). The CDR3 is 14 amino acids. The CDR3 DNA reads TGTGCCAGCAGCTCAGAACTAGCGACAGATACGCAGTATTTT. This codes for CASSSELATDTQYF. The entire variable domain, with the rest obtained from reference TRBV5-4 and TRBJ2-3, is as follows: ETGVTQSPTHLIKTRGQQVTLRCSSQSGHNTVSWYQQALGQGPQFIFQYYREEENGRGNFPPRFSGLQFPNYSSELNVNALELDDSALYLCASSSELATDTQYFGPGTRLTVL.

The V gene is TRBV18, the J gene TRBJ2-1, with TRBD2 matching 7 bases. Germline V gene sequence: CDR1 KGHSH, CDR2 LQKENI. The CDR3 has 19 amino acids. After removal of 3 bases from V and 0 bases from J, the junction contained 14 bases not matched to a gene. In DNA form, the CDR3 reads TGTGCCAGCTCACCGGAGCCTAGCGGTTCTCTTGGCTCCTACAATGAGCAGTTCTTC. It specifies CASSPEPSGSLGSYNEQFF. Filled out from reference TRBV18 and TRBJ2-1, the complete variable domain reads NAGVMQNPRHLVRRRGQEARLRCSPMKGHSHVYWYRQLPEEGLKFMVYLQKENIIDESGMPKERFSAEFPKEGPSILRIQQVVRGDSAAYFCASSPEPSGSLGSYNEQFFGPGTRLTVL.

CDR3 sequence: CASSNRALGTEAFF. CDR3 in DNA: TGTGCCAGCAGTAACAGGGCGCTGGGCACTGAAGCTTTCTTT. J is TRBJ1-1 and V is TRBV9, with a possible D match to TRBD1 (6 bases). The length of the CDR3 is 14 residues. The V and J ends lost 5 bases and 4 bases respectively, with 15 bases between them. The germline V gene has CDR1 SGDLS and CDR2 YYNGEE.

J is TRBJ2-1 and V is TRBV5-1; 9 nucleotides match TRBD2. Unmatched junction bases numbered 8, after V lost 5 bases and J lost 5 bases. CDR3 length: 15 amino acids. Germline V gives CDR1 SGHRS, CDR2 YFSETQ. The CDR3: CASSSRLAADNEQFF. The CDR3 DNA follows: TGCGCCAGCAGTTCAAGACTAGCGGCCGACAATGAGCAGTTCTTC.

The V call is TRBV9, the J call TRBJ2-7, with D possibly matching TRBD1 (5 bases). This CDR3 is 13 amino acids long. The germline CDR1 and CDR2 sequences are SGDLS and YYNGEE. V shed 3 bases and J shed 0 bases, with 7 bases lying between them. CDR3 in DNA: TGTGCCAGCAGCGCGACAGACTCCTACGAGCAGTACTTC. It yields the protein CASSATDSYEQYF.

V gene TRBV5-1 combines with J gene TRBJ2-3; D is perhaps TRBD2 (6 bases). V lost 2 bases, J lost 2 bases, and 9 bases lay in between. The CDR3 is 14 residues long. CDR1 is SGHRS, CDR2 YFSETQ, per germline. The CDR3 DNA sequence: TGCGCCAGCAGCTTTGGACTACCCACAGATACGCAGTATTTT. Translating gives CASSFGLPTDTQYF.

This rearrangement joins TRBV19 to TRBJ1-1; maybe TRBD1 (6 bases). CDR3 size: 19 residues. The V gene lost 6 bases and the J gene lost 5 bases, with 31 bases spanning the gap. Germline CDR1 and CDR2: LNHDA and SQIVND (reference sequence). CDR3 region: CASRSGAVAAFGGWTEAFF. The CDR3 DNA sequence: TGTGCCAGTAGATCAGGGGCTGTGGCTGCTTTCGGAGGTTGGACTGAAGCTTTCTTT.

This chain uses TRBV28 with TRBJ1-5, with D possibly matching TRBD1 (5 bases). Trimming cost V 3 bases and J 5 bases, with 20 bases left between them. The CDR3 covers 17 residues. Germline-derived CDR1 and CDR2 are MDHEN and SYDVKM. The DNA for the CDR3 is TGTGCCAGCAGTTTCAATCCAGGCCCCCGGGGGGATCAGCCCCAGCATTTT. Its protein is CASSFNPGPRGDQPQHF.

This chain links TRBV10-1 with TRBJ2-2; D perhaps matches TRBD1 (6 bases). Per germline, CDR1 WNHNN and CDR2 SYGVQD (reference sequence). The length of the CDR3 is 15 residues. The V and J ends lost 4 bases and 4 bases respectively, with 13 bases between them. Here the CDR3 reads CASSGAGVLTGELFF. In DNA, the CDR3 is TGCGCCAGCAGTGGGGCAGGGGTTCTCACCGGGGAGCTGTTTTTT.

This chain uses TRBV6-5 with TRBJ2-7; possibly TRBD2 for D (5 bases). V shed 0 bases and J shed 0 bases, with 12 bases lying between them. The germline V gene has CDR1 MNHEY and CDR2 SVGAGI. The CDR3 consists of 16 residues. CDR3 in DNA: TGTGCCAGCAGTTACTCGACAACTAGGCGCTCCTACGAGCAGTACTTC. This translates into CASSYSTTRRSYEQYF.

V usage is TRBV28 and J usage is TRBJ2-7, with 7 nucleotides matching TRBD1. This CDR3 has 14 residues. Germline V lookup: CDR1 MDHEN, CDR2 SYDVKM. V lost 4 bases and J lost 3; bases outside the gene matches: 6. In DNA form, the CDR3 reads TGTGCCAGCAGTTGGGGGACAGTGATCTACGAGCAGTACTTC. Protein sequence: CASSWGTVIYEQYF.

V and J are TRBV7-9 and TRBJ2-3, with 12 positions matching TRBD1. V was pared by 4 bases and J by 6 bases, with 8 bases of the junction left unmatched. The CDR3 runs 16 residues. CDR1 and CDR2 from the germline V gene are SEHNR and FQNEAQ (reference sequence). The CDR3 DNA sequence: TGTGCCAGCAGCTCCCGGCGGGACAGGGGGCGGGATACGCAGTATTTT. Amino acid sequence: CASSSRRDRGRDTQYF.

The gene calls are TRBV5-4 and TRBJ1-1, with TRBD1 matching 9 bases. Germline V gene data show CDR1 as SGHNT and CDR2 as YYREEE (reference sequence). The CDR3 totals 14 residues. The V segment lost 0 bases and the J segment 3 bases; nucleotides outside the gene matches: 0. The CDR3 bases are TGTGCCAGCAGCTTGGGGACAGGGGACACTGAAGCTTTCTTT. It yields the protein CASSLGTGDTEAFF.

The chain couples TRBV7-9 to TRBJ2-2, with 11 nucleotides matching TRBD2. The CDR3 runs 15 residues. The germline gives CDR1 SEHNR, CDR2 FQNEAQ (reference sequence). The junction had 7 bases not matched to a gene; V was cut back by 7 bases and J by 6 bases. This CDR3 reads CASKLLAGEAGELFF. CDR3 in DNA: TGTGCCAGCAAATTACTAGCGGGAGAGGCCGGGGAGCTGTTTTTT.

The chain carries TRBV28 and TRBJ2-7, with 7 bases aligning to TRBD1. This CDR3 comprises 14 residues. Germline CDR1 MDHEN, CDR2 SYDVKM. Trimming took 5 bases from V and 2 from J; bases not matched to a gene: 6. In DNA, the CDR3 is TGTGCCAGCAGTGCACCGGGACAGACCTACGAGCAGTACTTC. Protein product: CASSAPGQTYEQYF.